This paragraph reports one T cell receptor beta chain. The record originates from a study of blood T cell repertoires in COVID-19. About the study: Researchers got acute and convalescent COVID-19 samples from the United States, Italy and Spain. PBMCs, B-cell-depleted T cells, or T cells were the source of the cDNA or gDNA that made up the material.

In the original processing: Amplification of reference gene primers provided the estimated nucleated cell counts. Libraries were prepared by immunoSEQ multiplex PCR; TCRdb keeps only in-frame clonotypes and omits some of them. That table gives V, J and clone size, and the DNA gave D and trimming. In the table there are about 45,000 clones, approximately 86% of which are singletons. V lost 6 bases and J 1 base, leaving 18 bases between the germline ends. The CDR3 has 16 residues. Germline assignment: CDR1 SGHTA and CDR2 FQGNSA. This TCR came from a man older than 75 in a cohort sampled during active COVID-19. The sample comprised peripheral blood. The chain employs TRBV7-2 and TRBJ1-1; D may be TRBD1 (6 bases). CDR3 sequence (DNA): TGTGCCAGCAGTTGGACCGTCCGGGGGGCGAACACTGAAGCTTTCTTT. Its protein product is CASSWTVRGANTEAFF.